Following are 6 T cell receptor beta chains from one sample sequenced in a study of blood T cell repertoires in COVID-19. Profiled with immunoSEQ multiplex PCR; TCRdb holds only in-frame clones, not every one. The table includes 32,000 or so clones, approximately 86% detected once. The sequenced sample was peripheral blood. Receptors originate from a human donor in a cohort sampled during active COVID-19.

The chain recombines TRBV4-3 with TRBJ2-1; 10 bases match TRBD1. The germline gives CDR1 LGHNA, CDR2 YSLEER. The V segment lost 0 bases and the J segment 6 bases; nucleotides outside the gene matches: 11. This CDR3 has 18 amino acids. Here the CDR3 reads CASSQDLSLGQGLNEQFF. CDR3 DNA sequence: TGCGCCAGCAGCCAAGATCTGAGTCTGGGACAGGGGCTCAATGAGCAGTTCTTC.

The chain carries TRBV5-1 and TRBJ2-7; 8 bases are a match to TRBD2. Germline trimming cut 4 bases from V and 2 bases from J; bases unmatched to any gene: 8. Germline V gene lookup returns CDR1 SGHRS and CDR2 YFSETQ. The CDR3 is 15 amino acids. The CDR3 nucleotides are TGCGCCAGCAGCCCTCCGGGGGGGGCGGCCTACGAGCAGTACTTC. It encodes CASSPPGGAAYEQYF.

The chain carries TRBV4-2 and TRBJ2-7, with D possibly matching TRBD2 (5 bases). In germline, CDR1 is LGHNA, CDR2 YNFKEQ. V was cut by 4 bases and J by 0 bases, with 7 bases left in between. The CDR3 runs 13 residues. The DNA for the CDR3 is TGTGCCAGCAGCCCGAGGGCCTCCTACGAGCAGTACTTC. It is translated as CASSPRASYEQYF.

This clone was recorded a few times. The chain is built from TRBV7-8 and TRBJ1-5; 9 bases fit TRBD1. Germline values: CDR1 SGHVS, CDR2 FQNEAQ. J was trimmed by 6 bases and V by 5 bases; bases with no gene match: 14. This CDR3 region has 17 residues. The CDR3 DNA reads TGTGCCAGCAGCCCAAAGTACGCACAGGGGGCAGGTCAGCCCCAGCATTTT. It specifies CASSPKYAQGAGQPQHF. The variable domain in full, completed from reference TRBV7-8 and TRBJ1-5, reads GAGVSQSPRYKVAKRGQDVALRCDPISGHVSLFWYQQALGQGPEFLTYFQNEAQLDKSGLPSDRFFAERPEGSVSTLKIQRTQQEDSAVYLCASSPKYAQGAGQPQHFGDGTRLSIL.

The genes are TRBV3-1 (or the pseudogene TRBV3-2) and TRBJ2-7, with a weak D call TRBD2 (5 bases). CDR1 and CDR2 (germline): LGHDT, YNNKEL (reference sequence). This CDR3 spans 11 amino acids. Trimming shortened V by 6 bases and J by 2 bases, and 5 bases separated the two germline ends. The CDR3 loop is CASRGAYEQYF. CDR3 bases: TGTGCCAGCAGGGGAGCCTACGAGCAGTACTTC.

V is TRBV5-4 and J is TRBJ2-7; D possibly corresponds to TRBD2 (5 bases). The CDR3 sequence is 15 residues long. Germline-derived CDR1 and CDR2 are SGHNT and YYREEE (reference sequence). Trimming took off 4 bases at V and 0 bases at J, with 14 bases between the two ends. In DNA form, the CDR3 reads TGTGCCAGCAGCCAAGGAGGCCGTGGCTCCTACGAGCAGTACTTC. It is translated as CASSQGGRGSYEQYF.